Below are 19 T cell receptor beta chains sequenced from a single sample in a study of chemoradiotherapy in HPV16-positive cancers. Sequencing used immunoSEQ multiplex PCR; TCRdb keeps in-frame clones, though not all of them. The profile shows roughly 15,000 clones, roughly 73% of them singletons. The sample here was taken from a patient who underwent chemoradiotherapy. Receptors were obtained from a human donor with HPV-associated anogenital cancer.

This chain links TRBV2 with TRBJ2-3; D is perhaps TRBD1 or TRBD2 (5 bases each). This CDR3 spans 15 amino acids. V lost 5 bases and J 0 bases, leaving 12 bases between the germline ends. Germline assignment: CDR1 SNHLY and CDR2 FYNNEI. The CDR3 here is CASSPGTSSTDTQYF. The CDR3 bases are TGTGCCAGCAGTCCAGGGACCTCTAGCACAGATACGCAGTATTTT.

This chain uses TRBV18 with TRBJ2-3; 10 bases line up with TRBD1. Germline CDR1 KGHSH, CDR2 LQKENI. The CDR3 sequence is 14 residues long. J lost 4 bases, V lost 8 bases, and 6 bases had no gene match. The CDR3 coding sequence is TGTGCCAGCGCGCCGGGACAGGGGTCAGATACGCAGTATTTT. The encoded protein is CASAPGQGSDTQYF.

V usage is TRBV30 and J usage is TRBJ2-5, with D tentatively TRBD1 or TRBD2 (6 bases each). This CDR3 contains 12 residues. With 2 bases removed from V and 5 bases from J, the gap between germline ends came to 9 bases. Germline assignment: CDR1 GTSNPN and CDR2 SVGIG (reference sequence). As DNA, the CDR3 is TGTGCCTGGAGTTCGGGGGCGGAGACCCAGTACTTC. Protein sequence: CAWSSGAETQYF.

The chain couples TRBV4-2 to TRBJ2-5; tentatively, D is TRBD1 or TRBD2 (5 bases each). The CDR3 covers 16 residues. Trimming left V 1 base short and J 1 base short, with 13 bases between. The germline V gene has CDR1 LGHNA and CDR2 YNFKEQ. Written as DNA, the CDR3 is TGTGCCAGCAGCCAAGCCGACGGGGCCACCCAAGAGACCCAGTACTTC. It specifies CASSQADGATQETQYF.

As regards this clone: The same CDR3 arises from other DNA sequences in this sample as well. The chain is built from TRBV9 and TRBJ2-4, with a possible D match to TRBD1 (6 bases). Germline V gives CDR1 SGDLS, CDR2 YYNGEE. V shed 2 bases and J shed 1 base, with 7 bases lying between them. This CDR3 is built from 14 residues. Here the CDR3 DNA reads TGTGCCAGCAGCGTGGGGGCGGCCAAAAACATTCAGTACTTC. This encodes CASSVGAAKNIQYF.

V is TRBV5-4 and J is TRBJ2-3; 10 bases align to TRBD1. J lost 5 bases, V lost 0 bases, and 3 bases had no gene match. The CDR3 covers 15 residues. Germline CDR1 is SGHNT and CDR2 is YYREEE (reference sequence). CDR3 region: CASSLAGQGVDTQYF. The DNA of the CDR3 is TGTGCCAGCAGCTTGGCAGGACAGGGGGTAGATACGCAGTATTTT. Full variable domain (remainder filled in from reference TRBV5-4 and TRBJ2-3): ETGVTQSPTHLIKTRGQQVTLRCSSQSGHNTVSWYQQALGQGPQFIFQYYREEENGRGNFPPRFSGLQFPNYSSELNVNALELDDSALYLCASSLAGQGVDTQYFGPGTRLTVL.

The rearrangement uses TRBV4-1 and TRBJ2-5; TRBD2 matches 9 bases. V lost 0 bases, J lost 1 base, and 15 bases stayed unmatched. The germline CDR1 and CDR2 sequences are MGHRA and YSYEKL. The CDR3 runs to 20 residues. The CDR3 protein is CASSQDFPLSLAGPQETQYF. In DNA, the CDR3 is TGCGCCAGCAGCCAAGATTTTCCCCTAAGTCTAGCGGGGCCCCAAGAGACCCAGTACTTC.

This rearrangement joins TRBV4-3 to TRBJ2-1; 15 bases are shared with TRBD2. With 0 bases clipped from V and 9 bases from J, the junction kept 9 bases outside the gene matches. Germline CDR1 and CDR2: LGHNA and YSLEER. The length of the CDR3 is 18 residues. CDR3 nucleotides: TGCGCCAGCAGCCAAGATGGGACTAGCGGGGGGTTTGGTAGTGAGCAGTTCTTC. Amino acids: CASSQDGTSGGFGSEQFF.

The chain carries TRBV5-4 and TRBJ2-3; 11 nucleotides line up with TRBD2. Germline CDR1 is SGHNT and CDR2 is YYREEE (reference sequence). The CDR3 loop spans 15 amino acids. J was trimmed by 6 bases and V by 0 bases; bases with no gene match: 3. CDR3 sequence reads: CASSLVSSGGDTQYF. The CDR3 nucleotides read TGTGCCAGCAGCTTGGTCTCTAGCGGGGGGGATACGCAGTATTTT.

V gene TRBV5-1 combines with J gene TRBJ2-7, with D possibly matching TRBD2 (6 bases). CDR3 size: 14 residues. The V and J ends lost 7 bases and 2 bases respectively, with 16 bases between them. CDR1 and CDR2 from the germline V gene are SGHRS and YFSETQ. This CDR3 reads CASGSGGPAYEQYF. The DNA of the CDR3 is TGCGCCAGCGGATCCGGAGGGCCAGCCTACGAGCAGTACTTC.

CDR3 coding DNA: TGTGCCATTAGAACAGGGTATGGCGCTGAAGCTTTCTTT. Translated, it gives CAIRTGYGAEAFF. The chain carries TRBV6-5 and TRBJ1-1, with TRBD1 as a possible D gene (6 bases). With 10 bases removed from V and 6 bases from J, the gap between germline ends came to 18 bases. CDR3 length equals 13 residues. Germline V lookup: CDR1 MNHEY, CDR2 SVGAGI.

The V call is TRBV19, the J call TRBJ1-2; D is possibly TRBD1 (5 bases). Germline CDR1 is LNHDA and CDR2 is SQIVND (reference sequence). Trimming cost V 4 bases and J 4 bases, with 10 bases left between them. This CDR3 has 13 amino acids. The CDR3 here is CASSTTAFYGYTF. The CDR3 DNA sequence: TGTGCCAGTAGTACGACAGCGTTCTATGGCTACACCTTC.

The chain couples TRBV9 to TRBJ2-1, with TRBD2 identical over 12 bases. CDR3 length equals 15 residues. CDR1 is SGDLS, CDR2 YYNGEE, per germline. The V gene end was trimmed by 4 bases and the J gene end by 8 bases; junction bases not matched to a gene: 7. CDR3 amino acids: CASSPRTSGVDEQFF. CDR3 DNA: TGTGCCAGCAGCCCAAGGACTAGCGGGGTTGATGAGCAGTTCTTC.

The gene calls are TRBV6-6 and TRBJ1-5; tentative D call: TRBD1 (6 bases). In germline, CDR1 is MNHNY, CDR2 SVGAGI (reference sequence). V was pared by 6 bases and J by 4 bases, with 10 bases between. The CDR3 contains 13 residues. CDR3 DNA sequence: TGTGCCAGCAGGGACAGCTTGAATCAGCCCCAGCATTTT. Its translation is CASRDSLNQPQHF.

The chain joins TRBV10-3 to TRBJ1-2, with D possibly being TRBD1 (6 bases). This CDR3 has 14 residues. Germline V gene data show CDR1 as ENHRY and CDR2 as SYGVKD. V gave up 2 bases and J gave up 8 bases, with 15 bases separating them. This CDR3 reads CAISETQQGYGYTF. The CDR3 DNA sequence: TGTGCCATCAGTGAGACCCAACAGGGTTACGGCTACACCTTC.

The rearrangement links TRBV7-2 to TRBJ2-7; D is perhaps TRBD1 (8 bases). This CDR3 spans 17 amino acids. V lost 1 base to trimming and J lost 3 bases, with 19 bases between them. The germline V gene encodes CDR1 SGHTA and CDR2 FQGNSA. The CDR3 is CASSLGPGGQANYEQYF. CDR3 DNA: TGTGCCAGCAGCTTAGGGCCGGGGGGACAGGCTAACTACGAGCAGTACTTC.

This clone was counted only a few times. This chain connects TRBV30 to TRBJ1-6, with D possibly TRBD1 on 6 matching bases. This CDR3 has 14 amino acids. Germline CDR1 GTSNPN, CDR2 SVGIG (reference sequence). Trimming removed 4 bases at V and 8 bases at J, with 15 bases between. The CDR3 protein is CAWMRGASYSPLHF. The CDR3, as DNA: TGTGCCTGGATGAGGGGGGCCTCTTATTCACCCCTCCACTTT.

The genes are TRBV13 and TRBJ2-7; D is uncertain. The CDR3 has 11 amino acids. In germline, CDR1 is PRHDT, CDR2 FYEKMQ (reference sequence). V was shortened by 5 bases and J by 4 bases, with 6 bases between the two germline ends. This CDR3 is CASSVYYEQYF. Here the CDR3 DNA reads TGTGCCAGCAGCGTTTATTACGAGCAGTACTTC.

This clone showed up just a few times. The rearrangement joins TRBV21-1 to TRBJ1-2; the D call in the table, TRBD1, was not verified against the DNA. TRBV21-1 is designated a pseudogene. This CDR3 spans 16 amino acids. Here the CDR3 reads CASSTLTGTGADGYTF. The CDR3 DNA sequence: TGTGCCAGCAGCACCCTGACCGGGACAGGGGCCGATGGCTACACCTTC.